This T cell receptor beta chain was sequenced in a study of T cells in tuberculosis. Each clinical donor contributed on average around 92,000 T cells from unsorted cryopreserved PBMC. Germline loops: CDR1 SQVTM, CDR2 ANQGSEA. CDR3 size: 10 residues. The V end lost 8 bases, the J end lost 5 bases, and 7 bases lay between the germline ends. With regard to this clone: Its antigen is unknown.

Study-wide points: Smaller distances to GMM-specific TCRs suggested their expansion in active tuberculosis. Shorter CDR3-alpha in active tuberculosis partly drove smaller distances. A GMM-specific repertoire classifier reached approximately 90% accuracy, AUROC over 0.85.

Here immunoSEQ multiplex PCR was the method, and the copy in TCRdb shows in-frame clones only, minus some. The sample has more than 35,000 clones, 90% to 95% seen once. This clonotype originated in a donor aged 10 to 29 with latent tuberculosis or without tuberculosis infection. The chain carries TRBV29-1 and TRBJ2-1, with D possibly being TRBD2 (5 bases). The sample was PBMCs. DNA of the CDR3: TGCAGCTGGGGAGACAATGAGCAGTTCTTC. It codes for CSWGDNEQFF.